These T cell receptor beta chains were read from a single sample in a study of Graves' ophthalmopathy and Graves' hyperthyroidism. TCRdb used MiXCR to reprocess the multiplex PCR reads, holding one entry per CDR3 protein. The top ten hold approximately 43% of the sample, which has almost 750,000 distinct CDR3 sequences, roughly 41% seen once. Sequencing used peripheral blood. The receptor source for this set is an adult man with Graves' ophthalmopathy. The CDR3 runs from the conserved cysteine through the conserved F or W. Each record gives: V gene, clone size, D gene, J gene, CDR3 protein, CDR3 DNA. The D gene is left open where the match is weak. Not every row has a clone size; where given, it reads once, few, many or a size class.

TRBV7-9	few	NA	TRBJ2-6	CASSPGGVVGANVLTF	TGTGCCAGCAGCCCGGGTGGGGTCGTTGGGGCCAACGTCCTGACTTTC
TRBV2	NA	TRBD2	TRBJ2-5	CASSYRSPGLAGKETQYF	TGTGCCAGCAGTTACCGTAGCCCGGGACTAGCGGGAAAAGAGACCCAGTACTTC
TRBV7-2	NA	TRBD1	TRBJ2-5	CASSRGTGGPGETQYF	TGTGCCAGCAGCCGAGGGACAGGGGGCCCCGGGGAGACCCAGTACTTC
TRBV7-9	few	TRBD1	TRBJ2-7	CASSPLGTGDNEQYF	TGTGCCAGCAGCCCCCTAGGCACAGGGGACAACGAGCAGTACTTC
TRBV7-9	many	NA	TRBJ1-1	CASTFDSTEAFF	TGTGCCAGCACTTTTGACTCCACTGAAGCTTTCTTT
TRBV19	NA	NA	TRBJ2-5	CASSTGVETQYF	TGTGCCAGTAGTACCGGGGTCGAGACCCAGTACTTC
TRBV20-1	NA	NA	TRBJ2-2	CSARDLGGGFTGELFF	TGCAGTGCTAGAGATCTTGGGGGGGGCTTCACCGGGGAGCTGTTTTTT
TRBV25-1	NA	NA	TRBJ2-7	CASSARGGPLAEQYF	TGTGCCAGCAGTGCTAGGGGGGGACCCCTAGCCGAGCAGTACTTC
TRBV7-9	many	NA	TRBJ1-2	CASSMREGSGYTF	TGTGCCAGCAGCATGCGGGAGGGAAGCGGCTACACCTTC
TRBV15	NA	NA	TRBJ1-2	CAWNGNYGYTF	TGTGCCTGGAACGGGAACTATGGCTACACCTTC
TRBV3-1	NA	NA	TRBJ1-4	CASSQDWAGPKKLFF	TGTGCCAGCAGCCAAGATTGGGCAGGGCCCAAAAAACTGTTTTTT
TRBV12-3/TRBV12-4	many	TRBD1	TRBJ2-7	CASSHGQAYEQYF	TGTGCCAGCAGTCACGGACAGGCCTACGAGCAGTACTTC
TRBV25-1	many	TRBD1	TRBJ1-2	CASSDWDRADYGYTF	TGTGCCAGCAGTGATTGGGACAGGGCTGACTATGGCTACACCTTC
TRBV29-1	NA	NA	TRBJ1-1	CSVEGSRDTEAFF	TGCAGCGTTGAGGGTTCCAGGGACACTGAAGCTTTCTTT
TRBV10-3	NA	NA	TRBJ1-6	CASSTSTPGGSPLHF	TGTGCCAGCAGTACATCGACCCCCGGGGGGTCACCCCTCCACTTT
TRBV7-2	few	NA	TRBJ2-2	CASSLARQANTGELFF	TGTGCCAGCAGCTTGGCTCGACAGGCGAACACCGGGGAGCTGTTTTTT
TRBV10-3	many	NA	TRBJ2-2	CAISPGEGELFF	TGTGCCATCAGTCCAGGGGAAGGGGAGCTGTTTTTT
TRBV25-1	NA	TRBD1	TRBJ2-7	CASSTRTGGPYEQYF	TGTGCCAGCAGCACCCGGACAGGGGGTCCCTACGAGCAGTACTTC
TRBV12-3/TRBV12-4	many	NA	TRBJ1-5	CASSLGRSGQPQHF	TGTGCCAGCAGTTTAGGAAGAAGTGGGCAGCCCCAGCATTTT
TRBV20-1	NA	TRBD2	TRBJ2-7	CSVSRGDLVSGEQYF	TGCAGTGTTTCTCGGGGGGACTTGGTCTCTGGCGAGCAGTACTTC
TRBV2	many	TRBD2	TRBJ2-5	CASRGLAGIGETQYF	TGTGCCAGCAGGGGACTAGCGGGGATTGGGGAGACCCAGTACTTC
TRBV15	NA	NA	TRBJ1-5	CATSREIVRLRYSNQPQHF	TGTGCCACCAGCAGAGAAATAGTTAGACTACGCTATAGCAATCAGCCCCAGCATTTT
TRBV3-1	NA	NA	TRBJ1-5	CASSTEGNNQPQHF	TGTGCCAGCAGCACAGAGGGGAACAATCAGCCCCAGCATTTT
TRBV10-3	many	TRBD1	TRBJ1-1	CATGQGTGTEAFF	TGTGCCACTGGACAGGGTACAGGCACTGAAGCTTTCTTT
TRBV2	many	TRBD1	TRBJ1-4	CASSRSPGTGQEKLFF	TGTGCCAGCAGTCGCTCCCCCGGGACAGGGCAGGAAAAACTGTTTTTT
TRBV4-2	once	TRBD2	TRBJ2-7	CASSQVATSLSYEQYF	TGTGCCAGCAGCCAAGTAGCGACTAGCTTATCCTACGAGCAGTACTTC
TRBV2	NA	NA	TRBJ2-7	CASSSQGLLLEQYF	TGTGCCAGCAGTTCACAGGGATTACTCCTCGAGCAGTACTTC